Given below is one TCR beta chain in context. Its antigen is still unknown. This sample was taken from a study of OX40 agonist ivuxolimab in advanced cancers. Study background: Patients received ivuxolimab, an intravenous treatment, every 2 weeks at 0.01 to 10 mg/kg. A diagnosis of hepatocellular carcinoma, melanoma, renal cell or head and neck cancer was present in dose-escalation patients.

Study-wide points: At 0.1 to 3.0 mg/kg and by week 6, clonal expansion occurred in CD4+ and CD8+ blood T cells. CD8+ T cells were the subset that, on average, had more expanded clones than CD4+.

Clones were sequenced by immunoSEQ multiplex PCR, and TCRdb holds only the in-frame ones, with some missing. The table lists tens of thousands of clones, under 85% of them singletons. This receptor was identified in an adult with an advanced solid tumor such as melanoma, head and neck, liver or kidney cancer. This specimen was CD4+ or CD8+ T cells sorted from blood, taken in a trial of the OX40 agonist ivuxolimab.

The CDR3 bases are TGTGCCAGTAGGGAAGGGAGAGTCGGTGAAAAACTGTTTTTT. It codes for CASREGRVGEKLFF. The chain recombines TRBV19 with TRBJ1-4; D remains unclear. With 6 bases removed from V and 7 bases from J, the gap between germline ends came to 15 bases. The CDR3 has 14 amino acids. Germline CDR1 and CDR2: LNHDA and SQIVND (reference sequence).